The entry below describes one T cell receptor beta chain. Antigen unknown. These data belong to a study of siplizumab effects on memory and regulatory T cells. Researchers sequenced unstimulated naive, memory, effector memory and TEMRA subsets in a few donor pairs. Study results and caveats: Naive T cells looked more diverse than memory cells and looked like major alloresponse contributors. Proliferating Tregs in siplizumab cultures were never verified as suppressive.

The V end was cut by 2 bases, the J end by 0 bases, with 5 bases between. Germline V gene data show CDR1 as MNHEY and CDR2 as SVGAGI. The CDR3 loop spans 15 amino acids. TCR templates, approximately 100,000 per sample, were assayed. Assay used: immunoSEQ multiplex PCR; TCRdb lists only in-frame clones, some missing. The table records about 40,000 clones, around 89% of them present only once. This clonotype was obtained from a human donor in good health. What was sequenced was naive CD4+ T cells sorted from blood. The V gene is TRBV6-5, the J gene TRBJ1-6, with D uncertain. Here the CDR3 DNA reads TGTGCCAGCAGTTACGGCGGCTCCTATAATTCACCCCTCCACTTT. Its translation: CASSYGGSYNSPLHF.